This T cell receptor beta chain is drawn from a study of Ad26.COV2.S vaccination and SARS-CoV-2 variants. Libraries were prepared by immunoSEQ multiplex PCR; TCRdb keeps only in-frame clonotypes and omits some of them. Of 300,000 to 400,000 clones in the sample, roughly nine tenths were seen once. CDR1 SGHTA and CDR2 FQGNSA come from the germline V gene. The CDR3 sequence is 15 residues long. The V segment lost 3 bases and the J segment 4 bases; nucleotides outside the gene matches: 7. Treatment defined: some 19 received Ad26.COV2.S at low or high dose, single or two shots; roughly five received placebo; per-sample allocation not given. The samples were gathered on day 63 after the first injection of vaccine or placebo.

The chain couples TRBV7-2 to TRBJ1-2; 8 bases align to TRBD1. The TCR sequence derives from a person aged 18-60 years who received the Ad26.COV2.S COVID-19 vaccine or a placebo. The sample here was peripheral blood, taken in a trial of Ad26.COV2.S vaccine versus placebo. CDR3 nucleotide sequence: TGTGCCAGCAGCTTGTCAGCAGGGGGCGGCTATGGCTACACCTTC. It specifies CASSLSAGGGYGYTF.